This T cell receptor (beta chain) appears in the sequencing data of a study of human T cells and chemical hapten exposure (dated by TCRdb to the early 2020s). Describing the broader study: For sensitization, 2% DPC in acetone was applied to a roughly 2 cm by roughly 2 cm area of upper inner arm skin. The mostly female patient cohort included alopecia areata with under or over 50% scalp involvement, alopecia totalis and alopecia universalis. Patch testing was performed on the upper back with Finn chambers containing 0.01% DPC, and the patch tests were scored after 6 days according to International Contact Dermatitis Research Group standards. Weekly therapeutic DPC doses were additionally applied to the scalp of patients throughout the roughly 26-week study period. The libraries were sequenced as a pool, and the TCR yield per sample differed mostly because of small variations in library volumes within the pool. In alopecia patients, the study followed how the peripheral blood TCR repertoire changed in vivo over primary and secondary sensitization to diphenylcyclopropenone (DPC), a hapten. Blood was sampled from patients pre-sensitization (week 0) and at 2, 6 and about 24 weeks after DPC sensitization. For TCR sequencing, blood came from 25 to 35 alopecia patients at anywhere from one to four time points (pre-sensitization, 2, 6 and 24 weeks). What the research found in general, with its limitations: A positive correlation was found between the number of PT1 expanded TCRs and patch test score, with significance reached at thresholds 8, 16 and 32 but not 4. Repeated subsampling changed both the strength of the expansion versus patch-test correlation and the threshold at which the correlation became significant. DPC sensitization did not change how many TCRs were above 1 in 1000 frequency, and no evidence was found of alterations in global repertoire structure. Alopecia, a presumed autoimmune disease, was present in all patients, so the immune response of the patients might differ from that of healthy individuals. Expanded TCRs formed significantly more large CDR3 similarity clusters than pre-sensitization or healthy control sets, consistent with antigen-driven responses.

The time point label, read with the paper, signifies: patch test 3, about 24 weeks after DPC sensitization. This specimen's treatment or condition label, per the study, means: therapeutic diphenylcyclopropenone sensitization with weekly scalp DPC. At every patch-test visit, the blood draw took place before the patch test was put on. To be eligible, patients had to be aged 18 to 70, diagnosed with alopecia and judged suitable for DPC therapy, while pregnant patients were excluded. Total RNA was isolated from unfractionated whole blood collected in Tempus Blood RNA tubes. Libraries were built with RACE. Sequencing used a NextSeq 500. During library preparation, unique molecular identifiers were attached to individual cDNA molecules so that TCRs could be counted in a quantitative, reproducible way. Each blood RNA sample was used to sequence both TCR alpha and TCR beta chains. The study's processing was this. The median number of TCRs per sample was around 96,000, ranging from roughly 23,224 to 700,000. V, J and CDR3 annotation of the TCR reads was performed with the Decombinator software suite. Every sample was subsampled to the same number of TCRs (28,000) for the PS versus PT1 abundance plots. Expanded TCRs were defined as absent before sensitization and observed at least eight times at the 2-week time point. TCRdb reworked the public reads: Q25 trimming with fastp, MiXCR clone assembly, productive beta chains retained. Duplicate CDR3 protein sequences are folded into a single record with the most common DNA and genes. It is TCRdb's table, rather than the study itself, that gives the V and J calls and clone size. A total of about 92,000 distinct CDR3 sequences appear in this sample, around 9.9% of them only once. The ten largest clonotypes hold 1.1% of the sample.

This clonotype was detected ten times or more. This receptor's antigen is unknown. No base quality information exists; no much larger clone differs at one position. A distance of 9 bases separates the germline ends of V and J, which lose 6 bases and 1 base respectively. The germline V gene encodes CDR1 KGHSH and CDR2 LQKENI. Including the terminal cysteine and phenylalanine, the CDR3 comprises 13 residues. The DNA shown is the 39-base CDR3, in frame from base 1. The chain uses TRBV18 and TRBJ2-5; the D gene is possibly TRBD2, with 5 bases matching. This material consisted of whole blood, taken in connection with sensitization to the hapten diphenylcyclopropenone (DPC). This TCR was sampled from a woman aged 25 to 39 with alopecia areata. Some clones in this sample may be carry-over from other donors' samples. The DNA sequence reads TGTGCCAGCTCGCCCGGGGTCCAAGAGACCCAGTACTTC. It encodes CASSPGVQETQYF.